This T cell receptor (beta chain) was recorded in a study of T cell responses to AZD1222 COVID-19 vaccine. Points from the study as a whole: Scientists sampled the repertoires only once the peak T cell response had passed.

In regard to this clone: Its target is not known.

This CDR3 comprises 15 residues. The V end lost 0 bases, the J end lost 0 bases, and 7 bases lay between the germline ends. The germline CDR1 and CDR2 sequences are SGDLS and YYNGEE. Assay used: immunoSEQ multiplex PCR; TCRdb lists only in-frame clones, some missing. The profile shows approximately 80,000 clones, 70% to 90% of them singletons. This TCR derives from an adult who received the AZD1222 COVID-19 vaccine. The sequenced sample was peripheral blood, obtained 28 days after the second AZD1222 dose. V is TRBV9 and J is TRBJ1-5; D not resolved. CDR3 loop: CASSVGPNSNQPQHF. For the CDR3, the DNA is TGTGCCAGCAGCGTAGGACCGAATAGCAATCAGCCCCAGCATTTT. Looking up the rest from reference TRBV9 and TRBJ1-5 gives the full variable domain: DSGVTQTPKHLITATGQRVTLRCSPRSGDLSVYWYQQSLDQGLQFLIQYYNGEERAKGNILERFSAQQFPDLHSELNLSSLELGDSALYFCASSVGPNSNQPQHFGDGTRLSIL.